These T cell receptor beta chains were read from a single sample in a study of cytomegalovirus exposure and HLA in healthy donors. Assay used: immunoSEQ multiplex PCR; TCRdb lists only in-frame clones, some missing. The sample lists about 93,000 clones, around 81% occurring once. Sequencing input: PBMCs. Every receptor here comes from a man between 25 and 39 years old in good health and CMV-seronegative. CDR3s include the opening cysteine and the closing phenylalanine or tryptophan. A D gene is named only where the DNA matches it firmly. The size of a clone is reported for some rows only, either as once, few or many, or as a class for expanded clones.

size	J	V	D	DNA	CDR3
.	TRBJ2-2	TRBV5-1	TRBD2	TGCGCCAGCAGCTTTGGCGGGAGTAGCGTTGTGGGGGAGCTGTTTTTT	CASSFGGSSVVGELFF
.	TRBJ2-7	TRBV7-9	TRBD1	TGTGCCAGCAGCTTAGCTCCGGGACAGCGACACTACGAGCAGTACTTC	CASSLAPGQRHYEQYF
.	TRBJ2-2	TRBV5-1	TRBD2	TGCGCCAGCAGCCAGCGGGGGTCGAACACCGGGGAGCTGTTTTTT	CASSQRGSNTGELFF
.	TRBJ1-3	TRBV7-2	.	TGTGCCAGCAGCCTTGCACGGAGCTCTGGAAACACCATATATTTT	CASSLARSSGNTIYF
.	TRBJ2-5	TRBV4-1	TRBD1	TGCGCCAGCAGCCAAGAGGGACAGGGGAACCAAGAGACCCAGTACTTC	CASSQEGQGNQETQYF
.	TRBJ1-2	TRBV9	TRBD1	TGTGCCAGCAGCTCCCTCGACAGGGCGTCCTATGGCTACACCTTC	CASSSLDRASYGYTF
.	TRBJ1-1	TRBV6-1	.	TGTGCCAGCAGTGGACCCAAGCCGACACCGACTGAAGCTTTCTTT	CASSGPKPTPTEAFF
.	TRBJ2-3	TRBV7-3	TRBD2	TGTGCCAGCAGCTCACGGGGGGCAGATACGCAGTATTTT	CASSSRGADTQYF
.	TRBJ2-3	TRBV9	.	TGTGCCAGCAGCGTAGGAGGGAGGACGGATACGCAGTATTTT	CASSVGGRTDTQYF
once	TRBJ1-5	TRBV4-1	.	TGCGCCAGCAGCCCCAGGGAACCGCCAGGGGTGGGCGCCGTCAATCAGCCCCAGCATTTT	CASSPREPPGVGAVNQPQHF
few	TRBJ1-6	TRBV27	.	TGTGCCAGCAGTTTCTACGACTCCGGAGCCTCTAATTCACCCCTCCACTTT	CASSFYDSGASNSPLHF
.	TRBJ2-2	TRBV9	TRBD1	TGTGCCAGCAACGACAGGGGGCAGGCCGGGGAGCTGTTTTTT	CASNDRGQAGELFF
.	TRBJ2-5	TRBV9	TRBD2	TGTGCCAGCAGCGTAGGAGGGAGGGCCGAGCGGGAGACCCAGTACTTC	CASSVGGRAERETQYF
.	TRBJ1-1	TRBV20-1	.	TGCAGTGCTGCTAATACGTGGGAAGCTTTCTTT	CSAANTWEAFF
few	TRBJ2-1	TRBV5-1	.	TGCGCCAGCAGCTTGGACGGGAGCTCCTACAATGAGCAGTTCTTC	CASSLDGSSYNEQFF
.	TRBJ1-1	TRBV29-1	TRBD1	TGCAGCGTTGGACAGGGAGTGAACACTGAAGCTTTCTTT	CSVGQGVNTEAFF
.	TRBJ1-4	TRBV7-9	.	TGTGCCAGCACACTTTCGGGGGAGGAACTGTTTTTT	CASTLSGEELFF
.	TRBJ1-2	TRBV6-5	TRBD1	TGTGCCAGCAGTTACCGACAGGGGGATGGCTACACCTTC	CASSYRQGDGYTF
.	TRBJ1-5	TRBV29-1	TRBD1	TGCAGCGTTGGTGGACAGGGAAATCAGCCCCAGCATTTT	CSVGGQGNQPQHF
once	TRBJ1-5	TRBV7-3	TRBD1	TGTGCCAGCAGCTTACAGGGGGGTCAGCCCCAGCATTTT	CASSLQGGQPQHF
once	TRBJ2-3	TRBV10-3	.	TGTGCCATCAGCAACCGGGACAGTGGAGGGACAGATACGCAGTATTTT	CAISNRDSGGTDTQYF
.	TRBJ1-1	TRBV7-9	.	TGTGCCAGCAGCCTGTGGGGGGGCACTGAAGCTTTCTTT	CASSLWGGTEAFF
.	TRBJ1-4	TRBV7-2	.	TGTGCCAGCAGCTTATATGGGTCGTGGCAGGATGAAAAACTGTTTTTT	CASSLYGSWQDEKLFF
.	TRBJ2-6	TRBV11-3	.	TGTGCCAGCAGCTCGACAGGTTCCTACTCTGGGGCCAACGTCCTGACTTTC	CASSSTGSYSGANVLTF
.	TRBJ1-3	TRBV4-1	.	TGCGCCAGCAGCCAAGTAGTACAGGGCAACACCATATATTTT	CASSQVVQGNTIYF
.	TRBJ2-1	TRBV5-1	.	TGCGCCAGCAGGTCAGAAAGCTCCTACAATGAGCAGTTCTTC	CASRSESSYNEQFF
.	TRBJ2-3	TRBV7-3	TRBD1	TGTGCCAGCTCCTCCGGGACAGGGGATGCAGATACGCAGTATTTT	CASSSGTGDADTQYF
.	TRBJ1-1	TRBV9	.	TGTGCCAGCAGCGTAGGAGGGGGGGCTGAAGCTTTCTTT	CASSVGGGAEAFF
.	TRBJ2-2	TRBV5-1	.	TGCGCCAGCAGACCGGACAGTCACCTTGAGCCCACCGGGGAGCTGTTTTTT	CASRPDSHLEPTGELFF
.	TRBJ2-2	TRBV9	.	TGTGCCAGCAGCGTAGTGGCCGGGGGGAACACCGGGGAGCTGTTTTTT	CASSVVAGGNTGELFF
once	TRBJ2-1	TRBV9	TRBD2	TGTGCCAGCAGCGTATCCAGACTAGCGGGAAGCTCCTACAATGAGCAGTTCTTC	CASSVSRLAGSSYNEQFF
few	TRBJ2-1	TRBV5-1	.	TGCGCCAGCAGCTCGCACAATTCCGGGTTACTTACGGATGAGCAGTTCTTC	CASSSHNSGLLTDEQFF
.	TRBJ1-2	TRBV2	.	TGTGCCAGTCAGAAGGAGGGACATGGCTACACCTTC	CASQKEGHGYTF
once	TRBJ1-1	TRBV9	.	TGTGCCAGCAGCCCAAAGCCGGGGGAGCGGATTGAAGCTTTCTTT	CASSPKPGERIEAFF
.	TRBJ2-3	TRBV9	TRBD2	TGTGCCAGCAGCTCTAGCGGGGGAGATACGCAGTATTTT	CASSSSGGDTQYF
.	TRBJ1-6	TRBV5-1	TRBD1	TGCGCCAGCAGCTATATATCGGGACAGGGGATCGATTCACCCCTCCACTTT	CASSYISGQGIDSPLHF
.	TRBJ1-1	TRBV25-1	.	TGTGCCAGCAGTGAATGGGAGATGAACACTGAAGCTTTCTTT	CASSEWEMNTEAFF
.	TRBJ1-3	TRBV6-6	.	TGTGCCAGCAGTTACTTGAAAGGGGTCGGTGGAAACACCATATATTTT	CASSYLKGVGGNTIYF
once	TRBJ2-2	TRBV27	TRBD2	TGTGCCAGCACCCTGGGACTAGCGGGAGGGGCCGGGGAGCTGTTTTTT	CASTLGLAGGAGELFF
.	TRBJ2-3	TRBV25-1	TRBD2	TGTGCCAGCAGTGAATGGGCGGGGGGGGCAGATACGCAGTATTTT	CASSEWAGGADTQYF
.	TRBJ2-1	TRBV14	.	TGTGCCAGCAGCCAAGATTTAGGGAGTGAGCAGTTCTTC	CASSQDLGSEQFF
.	TRBJ2-3	TRBV11-3	.	TGTGCCAGCAGCTTAGGCCGAGCGGACCGGAGGTCAGATACGCAGTATTTT	CASSLGRADRRSDTQYF